This is a list of T cell receptor beta chains from one sample in a study of cytomegalovirus exposure and HLA in healthy donors. Profiling relied on immunoSEQ multiplex PCR, and the TCRdb table lists in-frame clones only, not all of them. The sample contains fewer than 120,000 clones, 88% of which appear only once. Input material: PBMCs. The origin of the receptors is a woman younger than 45 in good health and CMV-seropositive. CDR3s include the opening cysteine and the closing phenylalanine or tryptophan. The D gene is left open where the match is weak. For some rows the clone size is stated as once, few or many, or as a class when expanded; others skip it.

j_call d_call v_call clone_size cdr3_aa cdr3_nt
TRBJ2-5 - TRBV7-3 - CASSLTGGTQYF TGTGCCAGCAGCTTAACGGGAGGGACCCAGTACTTC
TRBJ1-4 TRBD1 TRBV9 once CASSTGQGSREKLFF TGTGCCAGCAGCACAGGACAGGGTAGTCGCGAAAAACTGTTTTTT
TRBJ1-6 TRBD1 TRBV7-3 few CASSMDRGLPLHF TGTGCCAGCAGCATGGACAGGGGATTGCCCCTCCACTTT
TRBJ2-5 TRBD2 TRBV5-6 - CASSLYLGGAETQYF TGTGCCAGCAGCTTGTATCTCGGGGGGGCCGAGACCCAGTACTTC
TRBJ2-1 TRBD2 TRBV9 - CASSVGGLESNEQFF TGTGCCAGCAGCGTAGGGGGACTAGAATCCAATGAGCAGTTCTTC
TRBJ1-3 - TRBV28 once CASSPPRGGAISGNTIYF TGTGCCAGCAGTCCCCCCAGGGGAGGGGCCATCTCTGGAAACACCATATATTTT
TRBJ1-2 TRBD1 TRBV7-8 - CASRPHPLTGKDGYTF TGTGCCAGCAGACCCCATCCCCTGACAGGGAAAGATGGCTACACCTTC
TRBJ2-5 - TRBV14 - CASSQKQRGETQYF TGTGCCAGCAGCCAGAAGCAAAGGGGGGAGACCCAGTACTTC
TRBJ2-7 TRBD2 TRBV7-6 - CASSLDPAGPYEQYF TGTGCCAGCAGCTTAGACCCAGCGGGACCCTACGAGCAGTACTTC
TRBJ1-5 TRBD1 TRBV18 - CASSPVQGAQPQHF TGTGCCAGCTCCCCGGTACAGGGGGCTCAGCCCCAGCATTTT
TRBJ2-5 - TRBV5-1 - CASSLGGTFQETQYF TGCGCCAGCAGCTTGGGCGGTACTTTCCAAGAGACCCAGTACTTC
TRBJ2-5 TRBD1 TRBV29-1 - CSVSSGQGIITTQYF TGCAGCGTTTCCTCGGGACAGGGCATTATTACGACCCAGTACTTC
TRBJ2-3 - TRBV2 - CASSEVGFSTDTQYF TGTGCCAGCAGTGAAGTGGGCTTTTCCACAGATACGCAGTATTTT
TRBJ2-3 - TRBV4-2 few CASSQDRSGSTDTQYF TGTGCCAGCAGCCAAGATCGAAGCGGGAGCACAGATACGCAGTATTTT
TRBJ1-3 - TRBV30 few CAWSVGVSGNTIYF TGTGCCTGGAGTGTAGGGGTTTCTGGAAACACCATATATTTT
TRBJ2-2 - TRBV6-1 - CASSEGFSSRGVGELFF TGTGCCAGCAGTGAAGGGTTTTCCAGCCGGGGTGTCGGGGAGCTGTTTTTT
TRBJ2-3 - TRBV28 - CASSSESLVDTQYF TGTGCCAGCAGTTCGGAGAGTCTGGTAGATACGCAGTATTTT
TRBJ1-1 - TRBV6-5 - CASTPIGLVNTEAFF TGTGCCAGCACCCCCATTGGGCTTGTGAACACTGAAGCTTTCTTT
TRBJ1-4 - TRBV4-2 - CASSQEAPGLGRGKLFF TGTGCCAGCAGCCAAGAGGCCCCAGGGCTAGGTAGGGGAAAACTGTTTTTT
TRBJ2-6 - TRBV6-5 - CASGGSGANVLTF TGTGCCAGCGGGGGGTCTGGGGCCAACGTCCTGACTTTC
TRBJ1-1 - TRBV2 - CASTGSRAGNTEAFF TGTGCCAGCACGGGATCGCGGGCCGGGAACACTGAAGCTTTCTTT
TRBJ1-5 TRBD1 TRBV30 - CAWSAGQGKGQPQHF TGTGCCTGGAGTGCGGGACAGGGGAAAGGTCAGCCCCAGCATTTT
TRBJ1-1 - TRBV15 - CATSREYAFF TGTGCCACCAGCCGGGAGTATGCTTTCTTT
TRBJ2-4 - TRBV4-1 - CASSQPRTSGVLRAKNIQYF TGCGCCAGCAGCCAACCCAGAACATCAGGGGTCCTCAGAGCCAAAAACATTCAGTACTTC
TRBJ2-2 TRBD1 TRBV7-6 - CASSLGTGGAAGGELFF TGTGCCAGCAGCTTGGGTACAGGGGGCGCAGCTGGCGGGGAGCTGTTTTTT
TRBJ2-5 - TRBV2 once CASNRRGETQYF TGTGCCAGCAATCGCAGGGGAGAGACCCAGTACTTC
TRBJ2-7 - TRBV27 once CASSLGLTSEQYF TGTGCCAGCAGTTTAGGGCTGACCTCCGAGCAGTACTTC
TRBJ2-7 - TRBV6-1 - CASSEAAHRAGEQYF TGTGCCAGCAGTGAAGCGGCCCATAGAGCGGGCGAGCAGTACTTC
TRBJ1-3 TRBD1 TRBV18 - CASSPARTGPGNTIYF TGTGCCAGCTCACCAGCAAGGACAGGGCCGGGAAACACCATATATTTT
TRBJ1-1 TRBD1 TRBV18 once CASSPRGDRVLNTEAFF TGTGCCAGCTCACCAAGGGGGGACAGGGTGTTGAACACTGAAGCTTTCTTT
TRBJ1-1 TRBD1 TRBV28 few CASIGTVNTEAFF TGTGCCAGCATTGGGACAGTGAACACTGAAGCTTTCTTT
TRBJ1-2 - TRBV18 - CASSPLDSPYGYTF TGTGCCAGCTCACCTTTGGACAGTCCCTATGGCTACACCTTC
TRBJ2-1 TRBD1 TRBV29-1 - CSVVGDRGLSEQFF TGCAGCGTTGTAGGAGACAGGGGGCTTAGTGAGCAGTTCTTC
TRBJ2-1 TRBD2 TRBV9 - CASSVGLAGGAEQFF TGTGCCAGCAGCGTAGGACTAGCGGGGGGTGCTGAGCAGTTCTTC
TRBJ2-7 TRBD2 TRBV4-3 - CASSQGTSGGYEQYF TGCGCCAGCAGCCAAGGGACTAGCGGGGGATACGAGCAGTACTTC
TRBJ1-5 TRBD1 TRBV28 - CASSLTGRQGLPQHF TGTGCCAGCAGTTTAACTGGTAGACAGGGACTGCCCCAGCATTTT
TRBJ2-7 TRBD2 TRBV9 - CASSSGLAGVGEQYF TGTGCCAGCAGCTCTGGACTAGCGGGAGTGGGCGAGCAGTACTTC
TRBJ2-2 TRBD2 TRBV11-2 - CASSFYPGLAGETGELFF TGTGCCAGCAGCTTTTATCCGGGACTAGCGGGAGAAACCGGGGAGCTGTTTTTT
TRBJ2-5 TRBD1 TRBV7-9 - CASSVVDRTGGWETQYF TGTGCCAGCAGCGTAGTAGATAGGACAGGGGGCTGGGAGACCCAGTACTTC
TRBJ1-1 - TRBV9 - CASSVDPGRDTEAFF TGTGCCAGCAGCGTAGACCCAGGGAGGGATACTGAAGCTTTCTTT
TRBJ2-3 - TRBV28 - CASREVHLDTQYF TGTGCCAGCAGGGAGGTGCACCTGGATACGCAGTATTTT